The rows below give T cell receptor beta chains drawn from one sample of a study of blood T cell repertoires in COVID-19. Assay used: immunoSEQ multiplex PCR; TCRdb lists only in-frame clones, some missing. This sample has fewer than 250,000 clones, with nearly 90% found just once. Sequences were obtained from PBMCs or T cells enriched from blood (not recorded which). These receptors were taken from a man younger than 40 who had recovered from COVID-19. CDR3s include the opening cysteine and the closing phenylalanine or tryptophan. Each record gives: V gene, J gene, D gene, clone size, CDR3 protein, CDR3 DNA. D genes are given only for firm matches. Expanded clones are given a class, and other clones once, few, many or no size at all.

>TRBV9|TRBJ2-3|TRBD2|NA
CASSDSGGPTDTQYF
TGTGCCAGCAGCGATAGCGGGGGGCCCACAGATACGCAGTATTTT
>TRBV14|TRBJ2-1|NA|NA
CASSQAGGMFNEQFF
TGTGCCAGCAGCCAGGCGGGTGGAATGTTCAATGAGCAGTTCTTC
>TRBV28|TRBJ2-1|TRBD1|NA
CASKGQGHFNEQFF
TGTGCCAGCAAGGGACAGGGTCATTTCAATGAGCAGTTCTTC
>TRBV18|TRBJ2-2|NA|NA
CASSPRGLETGELFF
TGTGCCAGCTCACCACGGGGGCTGGAAACCGGGGAGCTGTTTTTT
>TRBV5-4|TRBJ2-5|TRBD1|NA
CASSPGQGYSAEQTQYF
TGTGCCAGCAGCCCCGGACAGGGTTATTCGGCTGAGCAGACCCAGTACTTC
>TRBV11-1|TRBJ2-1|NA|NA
CASSFSFAGNLGEQFF
TGTGCCAGCAGCTTTAGTTTTGCGGGTAATCTCGGTGAGCAGTTCTTC
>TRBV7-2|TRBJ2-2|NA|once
CASSLGTTNTGELFF
TGTGCCAGCAGCTTAGGGACTACCAACACCGGGGAGCTGTTTTTT
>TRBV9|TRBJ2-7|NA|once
CASSFSFGGYEQYF
TGTGCCAGCAGCTTTAGTTTCGGGGGCTACGAGCAGTACTTC
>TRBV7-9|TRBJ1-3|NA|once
CASSQVSGFSGNTIYF
TGTGCCAGCAGCCAAGTGTCGGGTTTTTCTGGAAACACCATATATTTT
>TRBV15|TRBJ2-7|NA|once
CAPHISYEQYF
TGTGCCCCACATATCTCCTACGAGCAGTACTTC
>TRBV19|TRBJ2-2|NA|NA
CASRKAGTGAGELFF
TGTGCCAGTCGCAAGGCGGGGACGGGCGCCGGGGAGCTGTTTTTT
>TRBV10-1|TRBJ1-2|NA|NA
CASSETGPDGYTF
TGCGCCAGCAGTGAGACCGGTCCGGATGGCTACACCTTC
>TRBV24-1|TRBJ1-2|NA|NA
CATSDFPGNYGYTF
TGTGCCACCAGTGATTTTCCGGGAAACTATGGCTACACCTTC
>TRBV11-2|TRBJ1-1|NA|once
CASSSERARGEAFF
TGTGCCAGCAGCTCCGAACGGGCCCGGGGTGAAGCTTTCTTT
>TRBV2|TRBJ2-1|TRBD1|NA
CASREQGNEQFF
TGTGCCAGCAGGGAACAGGGGAATGAGCAGTTCTTC
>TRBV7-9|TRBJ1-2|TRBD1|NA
CAPSNRGAYYGYTF
TGTGCCCCGAGTAACAGGGGCGCGTACTATGGCTACACCTTC
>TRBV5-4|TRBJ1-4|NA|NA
CASSFSGRVGEKLFF
TGTGCCAGCAGCTTTTCGGGCAGGGTTGGGGAAAAACTGTTTTTT
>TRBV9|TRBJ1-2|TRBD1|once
CASSAGQGQGYGYTF
TGTGCCAGCAGCGCCGGACAGGGACAAGGCTATGGCTACACCTTC
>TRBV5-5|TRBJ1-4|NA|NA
CASSSPNQEKLFF
TGTGCCAGCAGCTCACCTAATCAAGAAAAACTGTTTTTT
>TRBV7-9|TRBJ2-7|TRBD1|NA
CASSFGTGNYEQYF
TGTGCCAGCAGCTTCGGGACAGGGAACTACGAGCAGTACTTC
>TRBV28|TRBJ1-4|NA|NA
CASKQRDHEKLFF
TGTGCCAGCAAGCAGAGGGATCATGAAAAACTGTTTTTT
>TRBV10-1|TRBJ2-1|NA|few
CASSATGTRNEQFF
TGCGCCAGCAGTGCAACCGGGACAAGAAATGAGCAGTTCTTC
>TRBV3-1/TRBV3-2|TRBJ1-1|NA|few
CASSLKTENTEAFF
TGTGCCAGCAGCCTGAAGACAGAGAACACTGAAGCTTTCTTT
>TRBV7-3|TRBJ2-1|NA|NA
CASSLGIALRVSGSRNEQFF
TGTGCCAGCAGCTTAGGTATCGCTCTCAGGGTCTCGGGCAGTCGTAATGAGCAGTTCTTC
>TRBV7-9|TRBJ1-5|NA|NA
CASSFSGGNQPQHF
TGTGCCAGCAGCTTTTCGGGTGGCAATCAGCCCCAGCATTTT
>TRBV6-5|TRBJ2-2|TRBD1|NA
CASSKQGYGELFF
TGTGCCAGCAGCAAACAGGGGTACGGGGAGCTGTTTTTT
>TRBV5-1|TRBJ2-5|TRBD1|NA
CASSSGQGWKETQYF
TGCGCCAGCAGCTCGGGACAGGGGTGGAAGGAGACCCAGTACTTC
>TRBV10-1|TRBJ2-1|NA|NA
CASSFSRGTGNEQFF
TGCGCCAGCAGTTTCTCCAGGGGTACGGGTAATGAGCAGTTCTTC
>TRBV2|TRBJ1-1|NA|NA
CASSVEGGFTEAFF
TGTGCCAGCAGTGTCGAGGGGGGGTTCACTGAAGCTTTCTTT
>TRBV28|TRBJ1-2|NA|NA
CASTESYGYTF
TGTGCCAGCACGGAGTCCTATGGCTACACCTTC
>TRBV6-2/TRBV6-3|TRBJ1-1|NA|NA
CASSPTSGAEAFF
TGTGCCAGCAGTCCGACTTCCGGGGCTGAAGCTTTCTTT
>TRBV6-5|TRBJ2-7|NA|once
CASSFQDFPYEQYF
TGTGCCAGCAGCTTTCAGGACTTCCCCTACGAGCAGTACTTC
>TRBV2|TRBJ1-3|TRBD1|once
CASREPRGSGNTIYF
TGTGCCAGCAGAGAACCCAGGGGGTCTGGAAACACCATATATTTT
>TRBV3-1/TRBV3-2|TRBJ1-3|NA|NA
CASSQLRGSGNTIYF
TGTGCCAGCAGCCAACTACGGGGATCTGGAAACACCATATATTTT
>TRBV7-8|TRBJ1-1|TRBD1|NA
CASQGGLASTEAFF
TGTGCCAGCCAGGGGGGACTCGCTAGCACTGAAGCTTTCTTT
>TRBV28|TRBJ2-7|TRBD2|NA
CASSRLAGEFNEQYF
TGTGCCAGCAGTCGACTAGCGGGAGAGTTCAACGAGCAGTACTTC
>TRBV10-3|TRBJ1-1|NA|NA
CAISDEGRGFTEAFF
TGTGCCATCAGTGATGAGGGTCGGGGATTCACTGAAGCTTTCTTT
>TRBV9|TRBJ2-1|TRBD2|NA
CASSVASGGYNEQFF
TGTGCCAGCAGCGTAGCTTCCGGGGGGTACAATGAGCAGTTCTTC
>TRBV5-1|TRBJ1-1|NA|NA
CASSFNRATEAFF
TGCGCCAGCAGCTTTAACAGGGCAACTGAAGCTTTCTTT
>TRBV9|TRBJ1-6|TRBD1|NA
CASSPRTTGDASPLHF
TGTGCCAGCAGCCCCCGGACGACAGGGGACGCTTCACCCCTCCACTTT
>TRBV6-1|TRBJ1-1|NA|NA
CASSEGFGGSTEAFF
TGTGCCAGCAGTGAAGGTTTTGGAGGGAGCACTGAAGCTTTCTTT
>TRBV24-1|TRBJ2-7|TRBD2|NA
CATSDPSGEQYF
TGTGCCACCAGTGATCCTAGCGGGGAGCAGTACTTC
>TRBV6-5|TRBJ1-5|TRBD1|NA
CASSTGTGVQPQHF
TGTGCCAGCAGTACCGGGACAGGGGTTCAGCCCCAGCATTTT
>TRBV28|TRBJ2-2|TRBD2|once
CASSDPGLAGKNTGELFF
TGTGCCAGCAGCGATCCGGGACTAGCGGGGAAGAACACCGGGGAGCTGTTTTTT
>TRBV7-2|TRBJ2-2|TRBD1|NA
CASSFGQVATGELFF
TGTGCCAGCAGCTTTGGACAGGTAGCCACCGGGGAGCTGTTTTTT
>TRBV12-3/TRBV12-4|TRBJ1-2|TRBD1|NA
CASSPDRVYGYTF
TGTGCCAGCAGCCCCGACAGGGTCTATGGCTACACCTTC
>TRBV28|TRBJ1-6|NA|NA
CASSREVLAYNSPLHF
TGTGCCAGCAGCCGGGAGGTGTTAGCGTATAATTCACCCCTCCACTTT
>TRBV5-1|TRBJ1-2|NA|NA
CASSLVGDQNYGYTF
TGCGCCAGCAGCTTGGTAGGGGATCAGAACTATGGCTACACCTTC
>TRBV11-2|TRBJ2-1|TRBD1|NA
CASSIRTGGFHPADEQFF
TGTGCCAGCAGCATTCGGACAGGGGGCTTCCATCCGGCCGATGAGCAGTTCTTC
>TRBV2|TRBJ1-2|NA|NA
CASSLQQLALGGYTF
TGTGCCAGCAGCCTACAACAACTAGCTTTGGGTGGCTACACCTTC
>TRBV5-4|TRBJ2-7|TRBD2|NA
CASSFLTSGGPYEQYF
TGTGCCAGCAGCTTTTTGACTAGCGGGGGCCCCTACGAGCAGTACTTC
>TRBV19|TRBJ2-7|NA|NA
CASKIGHRSYEQYF
TGTGCCAGTAAAATCGGACACCGCTCCTACGAGCAGTACTTC
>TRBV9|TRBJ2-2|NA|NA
CASSSTGILNTGELFF
TGTGCCAGCAGCTCGACGGGGATTCTCAACACCGGGGAGCTGTTTTTT
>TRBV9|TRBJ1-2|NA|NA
CASSPQTEYYGYTF
TGTGCCAGCAGCCCTCAGACAGAGTACTATGGCTACACCTTC
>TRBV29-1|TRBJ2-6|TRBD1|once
CSVVGQGMGGANVLTF
TGCAGCGTTGTCGGACAGGGGATGGGTGGGGCCAACGTCCTGACTTTC
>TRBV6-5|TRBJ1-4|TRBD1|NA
CASRDRVTNEKLFF
TGTGCCAGCCGGGACAGGGTAACTAATGAAAAACTGTTTTTT
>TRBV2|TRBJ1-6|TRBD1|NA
CATRGGQSTSYNSPLHF
TGTGCCACCCGGGGGGGACAGTCAACCTCCTATAATTCACCCCTCCACTTT
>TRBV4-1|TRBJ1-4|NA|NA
CASSQERVRVEKLFF
TGCGCCAGCAGCCAAGAGAGGGTGAGGGTCGAAAAACTGTTTTTT